These 10 T cell receptor beta chains originate from one sample sequenced in a study of metastatic and nonmetastatic thyroid tumors (TCRdb year 2020). To prepare the library, PCR was applied. The listed sequencing device is Illumina HiSeq 4000. TCRdb handled the public reads itself, with Q25 trimming in fastp and clone calling in MiXCR, and kept productive beta chains. This sample is represented by about 12,000 clones; about 34% of them were singletons. The ten largest clones take up over 9.5% of the sample. No patient had received any treatment before thyroid surgery. What was sequenced was tumor tissue. These receptors were collected from a male donor with papillary thyroid cancer or a benign thyroid nodule (not recorded which). Some clones in this sample may be carry-over from other donors' samples.

At least ten counts were recorded for this clone. Possible read error: a much larger clone is one base away. This sample also contains other DNA sequences that code for the same CDR3. This chain uses TRBV18 with TRBJ1-6; D is unclear. The ends were cut back, 2 bases at V and 10 bases at J, with 9 bases in the middle. Germline V gene lookup returns CDR1 KGHSH and CDR2 LQKENI. This CDR3 region has 13 residues. The DNA of the CDR3 is TGTGCCAGCTCACCAGGTGCCGACTCACCCCTCCACTTT. This encodes CASSPGADSPLHF.

The genes are TRBV25-1 and TRBJ2-1; 9 nucleotides align to TRBD1. This CDR3 region has 21 residues. The trim removed 0 bases at V and 1 base at J, leaving 16 bases unmatched. Germline CDR1 reads MGHDK; CDR2 reads SYGVNS. CDR3 residues: CASSEYGVPGQGLDSYNEQFF. Here the CDR3 DNA reads TGTGCCAGCAGTGAATACGGGGTACCGGGACAGGGCCTGGATTCCTACAATGAGCAGTTCTTC.

This clone was seen a handful of times. This chain uses TRBV6-4 with TRBJ2-6; perhaps TRBD2 as D (6 bases). The CDR3 loop spans 17 amino acids. CDR1 MRHNA and CDR2 SNTAGT come from the germline V gene. Trimming stripped 5 bases from V and 1 base from J, with 15 bases between. The CDR3 is CASSRLSGASGANVLTF. The CDR3 bases are TGTGCCAGCAGTCGACTATCGGGAGCTTCTGGGGCCAACGTCCTGACTTTC.

This clone was picked up a small number of times. J is TRBJ2-7 and V is TRBV6-5; 7 positions agree with TRBD2. Germline V gene sequence: CDR1 MNHEY, CDR2 SVGAGI. There are 15 residues in the CDR3. The V and J ends lost 0 bases and 4 bases, in that order; junction bases with no gene match: 6. DNA of the CDR3: TGTGCCAGCAGTTACTCGAAGCGGGATTTATACGAGCAGTACTTC. Its translation: CASSYSKRDLYEQYF.

V gene TRBV27 combines with J gene TRBJ1-2; 9 bases match TRBD1. CDR3 size: 17 residues. V shed 3 bases, J shed 3 bases, and the junction held 11 bases outside the gene matches. The germline gives CDR1 MNHEY, CDR2 SMNVEV (reference sequence). The CDR3 is CASSFPGQGSAHYGYTF. In DNA form, the CDR3 reads TGTGCCAGCAGTTTCCCGGGACAGGGATCAGCCCACTATGGCTACACCTTC.

Many counts were recorded for this clone. This could be a read error, since a much larger clone is one nucleotide away. Other DNA variants within this sample encode the same CDR3. The rearrangement joins TRBV27 to TRBJ2-1, with D unclear. Germline loops: CDR1 MNHEY, CDR2 SMNVEV (reference sequence). The CDR3 sequence is 14 residues long. The CDR3 spells CASSLRAAYSEQFF. In nucleotides, the CDR3 is TGTGCCAGCAGTTTAAGGGCAGCCTACAGTGAGCAGTTCTTC.

This clone was counted between two and nine times. The gene calls are TRBV2 and TRBJ1-2; the D gene is possibly TRBD1 (5 bases). Germline values: CDR1 SNHLY, CDR2 FYNNEI. V was shortened by 6 bases and J by 8 bases, with 22 bases between the two germline ends. The CDR3 loop spans 15 amino acids. CDR3 nucleotide sequence: TGTGCCAGCAGAGCGGGGACCGGGGCGGGGACCGGCTACACCTTC. Amino acids: CASRAGTGAGTGYTF.

The rearrangement links TRBV11-2 to TRBJ2-1; 7 positions agree with TRBD1. The V gene end was trimmed by 4 bases and the J gene end by 0 bases; junction bases not matched to a gene: 6. Germline-derived CDR1 and CDR2 are SGHAT and FQNNGV. This CDR3 is 16 amino acids long. The chain's CDR3 is CASSSRDSGSYNEQFF. The CDR3, as DNA: TGTGCCAGCAGCTCCCGGGACAGTGGCTCCTACAATGAGCAGTTCTTC.

This clone turned up a few times. This sequence joins TRBV11-1 and TRBJ2-2; 7 bases are shared with TRBD1. The CDR3 has 14 residues. V trimming: 4 bases; J trimming: 4 bases; junction bases outside the gene matches: 3. Germline CDR1 SGHAT, CDR2 FQDESV (reference sequence). CDR3: CASSWTGSTGELFF. In nucleotides, the CDR3 is TGTGCCAGCAGCTGGACAGGCTCCACCGGGGAGCTGTTTTTT.

The gene calls are TRBV20-1 and TRBJ1-1; D remains ambiguous. This CDR3 has 16 residues. CDR1 is DFQATT, CDR2 SNEGSKA, per germline (reference sequence). The V gene lost 4 bases and the J gene lost 1 base, with 19 bases spanning the gap. CDR3 sequence: CSATAMGIRSNTEAFF. The CDR3 region has the DNA TGCAGTGCTACCGCCATGGGGATACGATCGAACACTGAAGCTTTCTTT.